This TCR beta chain was documented in a study of T cell responses to AZD1222 COVID-19 vaccine. TCRdb's copy holds only in-frame clones and misses some; the assay was immunoSEQ multiplex PCR. Seen in this sample are more than 110,000 clones; the ten most common clones hold 2.2%. Regarding the study as a whole: At 160-218 and 743-854, vaccine-associated CD4 TCRs were dominant, and they spanned spike. At baseline, just a handful of AZD1222 recipients tested seropositive.

Concerning this clone itself: Its antigen is still unknown.

Trimming pared 2 bases from V and 6 bases from J, leaving 13 bases between. The CDR3 runs to 14 residues. Germline V gives CDR1 MGHRA, CDR2 YSYEKL. What was sequenced was peripheral blood. The sequence came from an adult in good health. The chain combines TRBV4-1 with TRBJ1-2; D gene ambiguous. The CDR3 loop is CASSQNARPDGYTF. CDR3 DNA: TGCGCCAGCAGCCAAAACGCACGCCCCGATGGCTACACCTTC.